This T cell receptor beta chain was recorded in a study of blood T cell repertoires in COVID-19. Per the original data handling: Amplification of reference gene primers provided the estimated nucleated cell counts. Clones were read by immunoSEQ multiplex PCR, and TCRdb kept only the in-frame ones, dropping some. D and trimming were read from the DNA, whereas the V and J calls and clone size are those reported in that table. Of just over 250,000 clones in the sample, approximately 87% were seen once. The CDR3 length is 17 residues. Germline assignment: CDR1 SGHTA and CDR2 FQGTGA. The J segment lost 7 bases and the V segment lost 2 bases, leaving 7 bases of the junction unmatched.

The sequence was collected from a woman between 45 and 65 years old with acute or convalescent COVID-19. This sequence joins TRBV7-3 and TRBJ2-1; 14 bases are shared with TRBD2. Sample: peripheral blood. CDR3 bases: TGTGCCAGCAGCTTATGGGGACTAGCGGGAGTTCGTAATGAGCAGTTCTTC. Encoded protein: CASSLWGLAGVRNEQFF.